These 14 T cell receptor beta chains share one sample of origin, sequenced in a study of cytomegalovirus exposure and HLA in healthy donors. PCR employed 60 Vbeta and 13 Jbeta primers. The repertoire was sequenced with immunoSEQ multiplex PCR; TCRdb's copy has only in-frame clones and lacks some. The sample includes about 190,000 clones, more than 75% seen only once; the top ten take roughly 0.8%. Sequencing was done on a sample of PBMCs. These receptors all come from a woman under 30 in good health and CMV-seronegative.

The chain is built from TRBV7-6 and TRBJ1-4, with 9 bases matching TRBD1. J was trimmed by 8 bases and V by 5 bases; bases with no gene match: 21. The CDR3 is 19 amino acids. Germline loops: CDR1 SGHVS, CDR2 FNYEAQ. The CDR3 DNA follows: TGTGCCAGCAGCGCAAGTATGGCGGGACAGGGACCTTGGTACGAAAAACTGTTTTTT. Its translation: CASSASMAGQGPWYEKLFF.

The chain joins TRBV5-6 to TRBJ2-5; tentative D call: TRBD1 (5 bases). The CDR3 spans 17 residues. In germline, CDR1 is SGHDT, CDR2 YYEEEE. Trimming shortened V by 0 bases and J by 3 bases, and 18 bases separated the two germline ends. DNA of the CDR3: TGTGCCAGCAGCTTGGTCCCCACTCTTGGGGCGGAAGAGACCCAGTACTTC. Translation gives CASSLVPTLGAEETQYF.

The rearrangement links TRBV19 to TRBJ2-2, with TRBD1 as a possible D gene (6 bases). V lost 7 bases and J 3 bases, leaving 9 bases between the germline ends. Per germline, CDR1 LNHDA and CDR2 SQIVND (reference sequence). CDR3 length: 13 residues. This CDR3 is CASIGGYTGELFF. DNA of the CDR3: TGTGCCAGTATAGGGGGATACACCGGGGAGCTGTTTTTT.

The gene calls are TRBV7-9 and TRBJ1-1, with D hard to call. Germline loops: CDR1 SEHNR, CDR2 FQNEAQ (reference sequence). The CDR3 sequence is 14 residues long. The V end lost 6 bases, the J end lost 1 base, and 12 bases lay between the germline ends. CDR3 sequence (DNA): TGTGCCAGCAGTTCTAGACCCCCGAACACTGAAGCTTTCTTT. Its protein product is CASSSRPPNTEAFF.

This chain connects TRBV4-1 to TRBJ1-2; TRBD1 matches 7 bases. The CDR3 runs 14 residues. CDR1 is MGHRA, CDR2 YSYEKL, per germline. V lost 2 bases to trimming and J lost 4 bases; unmatched junction nucleotides: 4. CDR3 amino acids: CASSQLQGSYGYTF. The CDR3 DNA follows: TGCGCCAGCAGCCAATTACAGGGGAGCTATGGCTACACCTTC.

V usage is TRBV21-1 and J usage is TRBJ1-1; the tabulated D call, TRBD1, remains unverified against the DNA. TRBV21-1 represents a pseudogene. This CDR3 is 11 amino acids long. CDR3 region: CASSNRPQAFF. The CDR3 coding sequence is TGTGCCAGCAGCAACAGGCCCCAAGCTTTCTTT.

Only a few counts were recorded for this clone. The rearrangement joins TRBV11-2 to TRBJ2-5; D not certain. The V end was cut by 5 bases, the J end by 3 bases, with 13 bases between. Germline CDR1 and CDR2: SGHAT and FQNNGV. The CDR3 covers 14 residues. The CDR3 nucleotides read TGTGCCAGCAGCCCCCAGATAATTGAAGAGACCCAGTACTTC. Its translation: CASSPQIIEETQYF.

This clone turned up a few times. The chain recombines TRBV10-1 with TRBJ1-2; no definite D call. The CDR3 has 12 amino acids. Looked up from germline, CDR1 is WNHNN and CDR2 is SYGVQD (reference sequence). Trimming took 7 bases from V and 4 from J, leaving 10 bases between them. CDR3 coding DNA: TGCGCCAGCACTTTCGCACTCTATGGCTACACCTTC. This translates into CASTFALYGYTF.

The J gene is TRBJ2-5, the V gene TRBV6-5; D remains unclear. From germline, CDR1 is MNHEY and CDR2 SVGAGI. With 2 bases removed from V and 4 bases from J, the gap between germline ends came to 14 bases. The CDR3 extends over 15 amino acids. The CDR3 spells CASSYRGPARETQYF. In nucleotides, the CDR3 is TGTGCCAGCAGTTACCGCGGTCCCGCTAGAGAGACCCAGTACTTC.

The rearrangement links TRBV27 to TRBJ2-1, with 8 bases identical to TRBD1. The germline CDR1 and CDR2 sequences are MNHEY and SMNVEV (reference sequence). The CDR3 consists of 14 residues. J lost 3 bases, V lost 8 bases, and 6 bases had no gene match. The CDR3 is CASWDRRVYNEQFF. The CDR3 DNA reads as TGTGCCAGCTGGGACAGGCGGGTCTACAATGAGCAGTTCTTC.

V gene TRBV7-9 combines with J gene TRBJ1-1; D is unresolved. The germline gives CDR1 SEHNR, CDR2 FQNEAQ (reference sequence). V was pared by 3 bases and J by 0 bases, with 17 bases between. The CDR3 contains 17 residues. CDR3 sequence (DNA): TGTGCCAGCAGCTTGCCGGGAGGTGTCCGAATGAACACTGAAGCTTTCTTT. This sequence encodes CASSLPGGVRMNTEAFF.

V and J are TRBV27 and TRBJ1-4; D might be TRBD1 (6 bases). Per germline, CDR1 MNHEY and CDR2 SMNVEV (reference sequence). V was cut by 0 bases and J by 0 bases, with 11 bases left in between. CDR3 length equals 17 residues. The DNA of the CDR3 is TGTGCCAGCAGTTTATCGTCCGACAGGCCAACTAATGAAAAACTGTTTTTT. It encodes CASSLSSDRPTNEKLFF. Combining the CDR3 with reference TRBV27 and TRBJ1-4 gives the whole variable domain EAQVTQNPRYLITVTGKKLTVTCSQNMNHEYMSWYRQDPGLGLRQIYYSMNVEVTDKGDVPEGYKVSRKEKRNFPLILESPSPNQTSLYFCASSLSSDRPTNEKLFFGSGTQLSVL.

This clone was picked up a small number of times. This sequence joins TRBV18 and TRBJ2-1; 7 bases are shared with TRBD1. CDR3 length: 19 amino acids. The germline gives CDR1 KGHSH, CDR2 LQKENI. Trimming at V came to 6 bases and at J to 5 bases, leaving 22 bases not matched to a gene. Here the CDR3 reads CASSPRGTDGKQRNNEQFF. The CDR3 DNA is TGTGCCAGCTCCCCTAGGGGGACAGACGGCAAACAAAGGAACAATGAGCAGTTCTTC.

This chain links TRBV10-3 with TRBJ2-5, with D possibly TRBD2 on 6 matching bases. This CDR3 is built from 13 residues. Trimming left V 3 bases short and J 1 base short, with 6 bases between. Germline CDR1 ENHRY, CDR2 SYGVKD. The DNA for the CDR3 is TGTGCCATCAGTGAACTAGCCCAAGAGACCCAGTACTTC. Residues: CAISELAQETQYF.